This TCR beta chain was observed in a study of T cells expressing NK-cell markers. Following a re-call of the 5' RACE reads, TCRdb has one entry per CDR3 protein and lacks DNA. This listing includes 550,000 or so distinct CDR3 sequences. The CDR3 extends over 15 amino acids. Per germline, CDR1 LNHNV and CDR2 YYDKDF (reference sequence). Sequencing input: blood T cells: a sorted CD56 or NKG2C T cell subset, CD4+ or CD8+ T cells, or bulk PBMC T cells (not recorded which). This sequence originates from a man younger than 30 in good health. The V call is TRBV15, the J call TRBJ2-3; the D gene TCRdb calls, TRBD1, cannot be checked with no DNA. The CDR3 protein is CATSRERGSTDTQYF.